This T cell receptor (beta chain) was retrieved from a study of T-cell reconstitution after alpha-beta-depleted transplantation in children. Researchers prepared the TCRbeta library using unique molecular identifiers, the study reports. TCRdb re-called the PCR reads with MiXCR, one entry per CDR3 protein. The repertoire holds a few hundred thousand distinct CDR3 sequences, with 15% to 20% as singletons. Per germline, CDR1 MNHEY and CDR2 SMNVEV (reference sequence). This CDR3 has 13 amino acids. Trimming cost V 6 bases and J 3 bases, with 12 bases left between them. This clonotype has ten or more counts.

The source material was PBMCs from the stem cell graft donor, sampled from the stem cell graft. This sequence joins TRBV27 and TRBJ2-7; D may be TRBD1 or TRBD2 (5 bases each). The receptor's source is a human donor who donated a stem cell graft to a child with acute lymphoblastic leukemia. For the CDR3, the DNA is TGTGCCAGCAGCACGGGACCGATCTACGAGCAGTACTTC. Translating it yields CASSTGPIYEQYF.